One sample yielded the 2 T cell receptor beta chains listed below, sequenced in a study of control samples from healthy donors and cancer patients. Sequencing was performed with immunoSEQ multiplex PCR; in TCRdb, only in-frame clones are kept and a portion is missing. The sample has 250,000 to 300,000 clones; 82% are singletons. The sequencing sample was made of PBMCs. Every receptor here comes from a woman between 55 and 75 years old with lung cancer.

This chain connects TRBV29-1 to TRBJ1-2; no reliable D call. This CDR3 comprises 14 residues. Per germline, CDR1 SQVTM and CDR2 ANQGSEA. With 4 bases removed from V and 3 bases from J, the gap between germline ends came to 15 bases. DNA for the CDR3: TGCAGCGTTGGCTCGCAAGAGAGCGACTATGGCTACACCTTC. Protein product: CSVGSQESDYGYTF.

CDR3 bases: TGTGCCAGCAGCGATGGACTGGGAGGTTCTGGCTACACCTTC. It encodes CASSDGLGGSGYTF. The chain has TRBV6-5 and TRBJ1-2; D unclear. The CDR3 has 14 amino acids. Per the germline V gene, CDR1 is MNHEY and CDR2 is SVGAGI. V was shortened by 6 bases and J by 7 bases, with 18 bases between the two germline ends.